Each of the 14 T cell receptor beta chains below was sequenced from the same sample in a study of T cells in Graves' hyperthyroidism and ophthalmopathy. Amplification targeted TCR beta CDR3 regions from RNA transcripts. Initially, a first-round RT-PCR of the TCR CDR3 employed the HTBI primer set. TCRdb used MiXCR to reprocess the multiplex PCR reads, holding one entry per CDR3 protein. Of about 520,000 distinct CDR3 sequences listed, around 20% are singletons. The sequenced sample consisted of blood. Receptor source: a man between 18 and 29 years old with Graves' hyperthyroidism.

The V gene is TRBV7-2, the J gene TRBJ1-2; the match to TRBD1 covers 8 bases. The CDR3 spans 13 residues. Germline V gene data show CDR1 as SGHTA and CDR2 as FQGNSA. The ends lost 1 base at V and 8 bases at J; junction bases unmatched: 3. CDR3 amino acids: CASSLGAGGGYTF. CDR3 sequence (DNA): TGTGCCAGCAGCTTAGGGGCAGGGGGCGGCTACACCTTC.

This clonotype was observed a handful of times. Since no conserved phenylalanine or tryptophan closes the CDR3, a read error is the likely cause. No DNA is shown, since the ends of the CDR3 on it are uncertain; the CDR3 is the one TCRdb lists. The chain links TRBV6-1 to TRBJ1-1; no check of the table's D call, TRBD1, against the DNA was made. The V gene's germline CDR1 is MNHNS and CDR2 SASEGT. The CDR3 is 13 amino acids long, termini counted. The chain's CDR3 is CASSPTGATEACL.

A few counts support this clonotype. This rearrangement joins TRBV4-1 to TRBJ2-2; 11 positions agree with TRBD2. CDR1 is MGHRA, CDR2 YSYEKL, per germline. J lost 8 bases, V lost 4 bases, and 12 bases had no gene match. The CDR3 extends over 17 amino acids. CDR3 region: CASSLSGGAFFSGELFF. CDR3 bases: TGCGCCAGCAGCCTTAGCGGGGGGGCCTTCTTTAGTGGGGAGCTGTTTTTT.

Worth noting for this clonotype: At one of its ends the junction is not consistent with the germline gene, which may arise from a read error. The genes are TRBV7-7 and TRBJ2-5, with a weak D call TRBD1 (6 bases). There are 15 residues in the CDR3. From germline, CDR1 is SSHAT and CDR2 FNYEAQ (reference sequence). Here the CDR3 DNA reads TGTGCTAGCAGCTTTGGACAGACTCAGAGGGAGACCCAGTACTTC. Its translation: CASSFGQTQRETQYF.

This clonotype was observed at least ten times. J is TRBJ2-7 and V is TRBV6-1; perhaps TRBD2 as D (7 bases). Trimming removed 2 bases from V and 6 bases from J, with 11 bases in between. This CDR3 is built from 13 residues. From germline, CDR1 is MNHNS and CDR2 SASEGT. The DNA of the CDR3 is TGTGCCAGCAGTGAAAGGGGGGGCGCCGAGCAGTACTTC. Its translation: CASSERGGAEQYF.

Concerning this clonotype itself: A read error may explain this, as a much larger clone is one base away. V and J are TRBV2 and TRBJ2-7; 8 bases map to TRBD2. The V gene end was trimmed by 0 bases and the J gene end by 2 bases; junction bases not matched to a gene: 6. This CDR3 region has 16 residues. Germline V gene sequence: CDR1 SNHLY, CDR2 FYNNEI. The CDR3 nucleotides read TGTGCCAGCAGTGAAGCGCGGGGGGCGAGGGCCTACGAGCAGTACGTC. This gives the protein CASSEARGARAYEQYV.

This clonotype occurred many times. The genes are TRBV29-1 and TRBJ1-1; D call uncertain. Germline CDR1 SQVTM, CDR2 ANQGSEA. This CDR3 is 13 amino acids long. Trimming took off 5 bases at V and 1 base at J, with 11 bases between the two ends. CDR3 amino acids: CSVNSYRNTEAFF. The CDR3 region has the DNA TGCAGCGTTAACAGCTACAGGAACACTGAAGCTTTCTTT. Variable domain in full (rest from reference TRBV29-1 and TRBJ1-1): SAVISQKPSRDICQRGTSLTIQCQVDSQVTMMFWYRQQPGQSLTLIATANQGSEATYESGFVIDKFPISRPNLTFSTLTVSNMSPEDSSIYLCSVNSYRNTEAFFGQGTRLTVV.

Notes on this clonotype: Germline is not matched at one junction end, which may reflect a read error. V gene TRBV19 combines with J gene TRBJ1-3; 10 bases align to TRBD1. The CDR3 contains 16 residues. Looked up from germline, CDR1 is LNHDA and CDR2 is SQIVND (reference sequence). The CDR3 region is CVSSIGDRGSGNTIYF. The CDR3 DNA is TGTGTCAGTAGTATCGGGGACAGGGGAAGCGGAAACACCATATATTTT.

In this sample, this clonotype turned up many times. The chain couples TRBV28 to TRBJ1-1; 9 bases match TRBD1. The CDR3 consists of 15 residues. J gave up 0 bases and V 4 bases, and 3 bases lay outside the gene matches. Germline V gives CDR1 MDHEN, CDR2 SYDVKM. The CDR3 sequence is CASSSGQGMNTEAFF. CDR3 DNA: TGTGCCAGCAGTTCCGGACAGGGGATGAACACTGAAGCTTTCTTT.

This clonotype has a count of ten or more. The chain couples TRBV10-3 to TRBJ1-5; D is perhaps TRBD1 (6 bases). The CDR3 loop spans 14 amino acids. V was clipped by 4 bases and J by 7 bases, with 14 bases between them. Germline loops: CDR1 ENHRY, CDR2 SYGVKD. The CDR3 loop is CAISGRGEGQPQHF. CDR3 DNA sequence: TGTGCCATCAGTGGAAGGGGGGAAGGCCAGCCCCAGCATTTT.

This clonotype was observed a single time. At one end the junction does not follow the germline gene, possibly because of a read error. The chain carries TRBV10-3 and TRBJ2-7, with 9 bases that match TRBD2. Germline V gene sequence: CDR1 ENHRY, CDR2 SYGVKD. This CDR3 is 12 amino acids long. CDR3 bases: TGTGCCGCTAGCGGGATCTCCTTCGAGCAGTACTTC. It specifies CAASGISFEQYF.

CDR3 coding DNA: TGTGCCATCAGTGAGAGGAGTAGCGGGCATCCCTACGAGCAGTACTTC. It yields the protein CAISERSSGHPYEQYF. This chain connects TRBV10-3 to TRBJ2-7; 7 nucleotides align to TRBD2. The V segment lost 2 bases and the J segment 2 bases; nucleotides outside the gene matches: 9. In germline, CDR1 is ENHRY, CDR2 SYGVKD. The CDR3 sequence is 16 residues long.

This clonotype was detected a few times. The chain links TRBV4-1 to TRBJ2-7, with TRBD1 identical over 11 bases. In germline, CDR1 is MGHRA, CDR2 YSYEKL. The CDR3 contains 16 residues. J lost 2 bases, V lost 0 bases, and 3 bases had no gene match. In DNA, the CDR3 is TGCGCCAGCAGCCAAGAGAGGGACAGGGGGGCCTACGAGCAGTACTTC. Translated, it gives CASSQERDRGAYEQYF.

In its sample, this clonotype was seen many times. In nucleotides, the CDR3 is TGTGCCAGCAGCCTGACTAGCGGGGGGCGGGACGAGCAGTACTTC. It yields the protein CASSLTSGGRDEQYF. V and J are TRBV7-2 and TRBJ2-7; 13 positions agree with TRBD2. V shed 5 bases, J shed 5 bases, and the junction held 6 bases outside the gene matches. The germline V gene encodes CDR1 SGHTA and CDR2 FQGNSA. The CDR3 extends over 15 amino acids.